One sample yielded the 10 T cell receptor beta chains listed below, sequenced in a study of T cell clonotyping in hematopoietic cell transplantation. The assay was immunoSEQ multiplex PCR, and TCRdb's table has in-frame clones only and misses some. The sample carries 15,000 to 20,000 clones, approximately 85% recorded once. Sequences were obtained from peripheral blood mononuclear cells. These receptors came from a middle-aged woman in good health. Some clones in this sample may be carry-over from other donors' samples.

This CDR3 is CASSVADHLAGELFF. DNA of the CDR3: TGTGCCAGCAGCGTAGCTGACCACCTAGCAGGGGAGCTGTTTTTT. This chain connects TRBV9 to TRBJ2-2; possibly TRBD2 for D (5 bases). Trimming pared 0 bases from V and 8 bases from J, leaving 14 bases between. This CDR3 has 15 amino acids. Germline CDR1 is SGDLS and CDR2 is YYNGEE.

This chain uses TRBV6-5 with TRBJ2-7; no firm D call. Between the trimmed V and J ends, which lost 2 bases and 2 bases, there was a span of 13 bases. The germline V gene encodes CDR1 MNHEY and CDR2 SVGAGI. The CDR3 has 15 amino acids. The CDR3 spells CASSYNGGSPYEQYF. CDR3 DNA sequence: TGTGCCAGCAGTTACAATGGCGGCAGTCCCTACGAGCAGTACTTC.

The chain links TRBV5-6 to TRBJ2-5; D remains ambiguous. Germline V gene data show CDR1 as SGHDT and CDR2 as YYEEEE. V lost 3 bases, J lost 2 bases, and 14 bases lay in between. This CDR3 comprises 15 residues. Here the CDR3 DNA reads TGTGCCAGCAGCTCCTATGTGACCGGTCAAGAGACCCAGTACTTC. It is translated as CASSSYVTGQETQYF. The whole variable domain, remainder taken from reference TRBV5-6 and TRBJ2-5, is DAGVTQSPTHLIKTRGQQVTLRCSPKSGHDTVSWYQQALGQGPQFIFQYYEEEERQRGNFPDRFSGHQFPNYSSELNVNALLLGDSALYLCASSSYVTGQETQYFGPGTRLLVL.

The chain joins TRBV10-3 to TRBJ2-5, with D perhaps being TRBD1 or TRBD2 (6 bases each). Germline-derived CDR1 and CDR2 are ENHRY and SYGVKD. This CDR3 has 13 residues. V shed 8 bases and J shed 1 base, with 11 bases lying between them. The CDR3 spells CAIGGQGQETQYF. The CDR3 DNA is TGTGCCATCGGGGGGCAGGGCCAAGAGACCCAGTACTTC.

The V call is TRBV5-4, the J call TRBJ2-2; D is ambiguous. The germline V gene encodes CDR1 SGHNT and CDR2 YYREEE (reference sequence). Trimming removed 2 bases from V and 5 bases from J, with 13 bases in between. The CDR3 is made up of 15 amino acids. The CDR3 coding sequence is TGTGCCAGCAGCTTTTCTTCCCTTTCGACCGGGGAGCTGTTTTTT. Its protein is CASSFSSLSTGELFF. The complete variable domain, with remaining parts taken from reference TRBV5-4 and TRBJ2-2, reads ETGVTQSPTHLIKTRGQQVTLRCSSQSGHNTVSWYQQALGQGPQFIFQYYREEENGRGNFPPRFSGLQFPNYSSELNVNALELDDSALYLCASSFSSLSTGELFFGEGSRLTVL.

This chain links TRBV29-1 with TRBJ1-1; D uncertain. V lost 4 bases and J 4 bases, leaving 16 bases between the germline ends. The germline V gene has CDR1 SQVTM and CDR2 ANQGSEA. The CDR3 contains 14 residues. DNA for the CDR3: TGCAGCGTTGTCCAGGACCCCGTTAGCACTGAAGCTTTCTTT. Its protein is CSVVQDPVSTEAFF.

The rearrangement links TRBV28 to TRBJ1-5, with TRBD1 matching over 8 bases. This CDR3 contains 15 residues. The germline CDR1 and CDR2 sequences are MDHEN and SYDVKM. Losses at the gene ends were 1 base for V and 3 bases for J; bases not matched to a gene: 2. CDR3: CASSLSDRDNQPQHF. The CDR3 DNA reads TGTGCCAGCAGTTTATCGGACAGGGACAATCAGCCCCAGCATTTT.

The rearrangement links TRBV29-1 to TRBJ2-7; tentatively, D is TRBD1 or TRBD2 (6 bases each). The CDR3 covers 15 residues. The germline CDR1 and CDR2 sequences are SQVTM and ANQGSEA. V was clipped by 0 bases and J by 5 bases, with 17 bases between them. The CDR3, as DNA: TGCAGCGTTGAAGATCCCCTCGGGGGCGGTAACGAGCAGTACTTC. It encodes CSVEDPLGGGNEQYF.

J is TRBJ2-1 and V is TRBV27, with a weak D call TRBD1 (6 bases). Germline V lookup: CDR1 MNHEY, CDR2 SMNVEV (reference sequence). V was pared by 3 bases and J by 0 bases, with 15 bases between. This CDR3 is 17 amino acids long. The CDR3 DNA reads as TGTGCCAGCAGTTTTATCAGGGGTCCCAGCTCCTACAATGAGCAGTTCTTC. It encodes CASSFIRGPSSYNEQFF.

This clone occurred a few times. The chain employs TRBV6-1 and TRBJ1-5; D may be TRBD1 (5 bases). Germline CDR1 and CDR2: MNHNS and SASEGT. The CDR3 totals 13 residues. V lost 4 bases to trimming and J lost 6 bases, with 10 bases between them. CDR3 coding DNA: TGTGCCAGCAGTGGCCTTCAGGGTCAGCCCCAGCATTTT. This translates into CASSGLQGQPQHF.